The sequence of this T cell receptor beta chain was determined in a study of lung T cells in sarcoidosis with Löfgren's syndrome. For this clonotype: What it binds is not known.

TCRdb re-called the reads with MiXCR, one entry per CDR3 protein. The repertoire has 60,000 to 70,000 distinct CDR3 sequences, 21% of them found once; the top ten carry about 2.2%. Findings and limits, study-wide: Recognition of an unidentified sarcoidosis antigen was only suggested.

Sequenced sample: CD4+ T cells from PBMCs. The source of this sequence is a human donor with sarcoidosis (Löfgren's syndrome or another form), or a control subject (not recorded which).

CDR3 in DNA: TGCAGCGTGTCGACAGGACTGAACACTGAAGCTTTCTTT. This translates into CSVSTGLNTEAFF. This chain joins TRBV29-1 and TRBJ1-1; the D gene is possibly TRBD1 (6 bases). CDR3 length: 13 residues. The V gene's germline CDR1 is SQVTM and CDR2 ANQGSEA. With 6 bases removed from V and 0 bases from J, the gap between germline ends came to 11 bases.